Shown below are 20 T cell receptor beta chains from a single sample sequenced in a study of coeliac disease. For these receptors, no antigen is known. Regarding the study as a whole: Control samples showed higher TRB and TRG clonality than intraepithelial and lamina propria samples in active celiac disease.

Here immunoSEQ multiplex PCR was the method, and the copy in TCRdb shows in-frame clones only, minus some. The table lists approximately 3,000 clones, 45% to 70% of them singletons. The sample was intraepithelial lymphocytes from the gut. These receptors were taken from a middle-aged man with active celiac disease.

The rearrangement links TRBV7-2 to TRBJ2-5; 10 nucleotides align to TRBD2. The CDR3 covers 14 residues. Germline V lookup: CDR1 SGHTA, CDR2 FQGNSA. The V gene end was trimmed by 1 base and the J gene end by 7 bases; junction bases not matched to a gene: 3. CDR3 loop: CASSLELAGGTQYF. CDR3 in DNA: TGTGCCAGCAGCTTAGAATTAGCGGGAGGGACCCAGTACTTC.

This chain links TRBV19 with TRBJ1-1; maybe TRBD1 (6 bases). Trimming cost V 7 bases and J 4 bases, with 13 bases left between them. Germline CDR1 LNHDA, CDR2 SQIVND (reference sequence). The CDR3 runs 13 residues. The CDR3 sequence is CASTKVQGTEAFF. CDR3 DNA: TGTGCCAGTACCAAAGTACAGGGCACTGAAGCTTTCTTT.

This clone came up a few times. The chain has TRBV5-1 and TRBJ2-7, with 9 positions matching TRBD1. The V gene's germline CDR1 is SGHRS and CDR2 YFSETQ. V gave up 2 bases and J gave up 3 bases; unmatched junction bases: 9. The CDR3 has 16 residues. The CDR3 spells CASSFSSGQGNYEQYF. The CDR3 coding sequence is TGCGCCAGCAGCTTTTCGTCGGGACAGGGAAACTACGAGCAGTACTTC.

V gene TRBV6-1 combines with J gene TRBJ1-5; 7 bases are a match to TRBD1. Per germline, CDR1 MNHNS and CDR2 SASEGT. The V and J ends lost 6 bases and 4 bases, in that order; junction bases with no gene match: 6. The CDR3 is made up of 14 amino acids. The CDR3 nucleotides are TGTGCCAGCAGGGGCAGGGGGATTAATCAGCCCCAGCATTTT. The encoded protein is CASRGRGINQPQHF.

This clone is classed as medium-sized. The gene calls are TRBV25-1 and TRBJ1-2; TRBD1 agrees at 11 bases. CDR1 and CDR2 from the germline V gene are MGHDK and SYGVNS. V lost 4 bases, J lost 7 bases, and 2 bases stayed unmatched. The CDR3 extends over 13 amino acids. The CDR3 is CASSGGTGGGYTF. For the CDR3, the DNA is TGTGCCAGCAGTGGAGGGACAGGGGGTGGCTACACCTTC.

V and J are TRBV19 and TRBJ1-4; 8 nucleotides agree with TRBD1. V lost 6 bases and J lost 2; bases outside the gene matches: 11. This CDR3 is built from 17 residues. Germline lookup yields CDR1 LNHDA and CDR2 SQIVND (reference sequence). CDR3: CASRAGTGWFTNEKLFF. DNA of the CDR3: TGTGCCAGTAGGGCCGGGACAGGATGGTTCACTAATGAAAAACTGTTTTTT.

Judged by abundance, this clone is medium-sized. This sequence joins TRBV4-1 and TRBJ2-7; 9 bases agree with TRBD1. This CDR3 spans 16 amino acids. V lost 0 bases to trimming and J lost 4 bases; unmatched junction nucleotides: 7. Germline CDR1 MGHRA, CDR2 YSYEKL. CDR3 amino acids: CASSQEPPGQGYEQYF. CDR3 sequence (DNA): TGCGCCAGCAGCCAAGAACCTCCGGGACAGGGATACGAGCAGTACTTC.

The rearrangement uses TRBV10-1 and TRBJ2-1; the D gene is possibly TRBD2 (6 bases). This CDR3 has 16 residues. Germline values: CDR1 WNHNN, CDR2 SYGVQD (reference sequence). V was shortened by 6 bases and J by 3 bases, with 18 bases between the two germline ends. The DNA of the CDR3 is TGCGCCAGCAGCCCAGTCGGACTATCGAACTACAATGAGCAGTTCTTC. This translates into CASSPVGLSNYNEQFF.

The chain carries TRBV4-1 and TRBJ2-1; 7 nucleotides line up with TRBD2. V lost 1 base, J lost 6 bases, and 3 bases stayed unmatched. This CDR3 contains 14 residues. From germline, CDR1 is MGHRA and CDR2 YSYEKL. CDR3 sequence (DNA): TGCGCCAGCAGCCAAGGACGCGGGGGCAATGAGCAGTTCTTC. Protein product: CASSQGRGGNEQFF.

This clone has more than one count but fewer than ten. The CDR3 region is CASSTPRGLMNTEAFF. For the CDR3, the DNA is TGTGCCAGTAGTACCCCCCGTGGACTAATGAACACTGAAGCTTTCTTT. This chain connects TRBV19 to TRBJ1-1; D remains unclear. The CDR3 runs 16 residues. Per germline, CDR1 LNHDA and CDR2 SQIVND (reference sequence). The V and J ends lost 4 bases and 0 bases respectively, with 15 bases between them.

The chain carries TRBV9 and TRBJ2-3; D not resolved. The CDR3 has 14 residues. Trimming pared 0 bases from V and 4 bases from J, leaving 9 bases between. CDR1 SGDLS and CDR2 YYNGEE come from the germline V gene. Here the CDR3 reads CASSVAVSPDTQYF. Written as DNA, the CDR3 is TGTGCCAGCAGCGTAGCGGTCTCACCAGATACGCAGTATTTT. Supplemented by reference TRBV9 and TRBJ2-3, the full variable domain reads DSGVTQTPKHLITATGQRVTLRCSPRSGDLSVYWYQQSLDQGLQFLIQYYNGEERAKGNILERFSAQQFPDLHSELNLSSLELGDSALYFCASSVAVSPDTQYFGPGTRLTVL.

This chain joins TRBV2 and TRBJ2-7; weak D call: TRBD1 (5 bases). Trimming removed 3 bases at V and 2 bases at J, with 11 bases between. CDR3 length: 14 amino acids. The germline V gene encodes CDR1 SNHLY and CDR2 FYNNEI. The CDR3 DNA is TGTGCCAGCAGTGACAGGGTACGAGCCTACGAGCAGTACGTC. This translates into CASSDRVRAYEQYV.

The chain has TRBV29-1 and TRBJ1-2, with D possibly being TRBD1 (5 bases). Germline V CDR1 and CDR2: SQVTM, ANQGSEA. V was cut by 3 bases and J by 7 bases, with 12 bases left in between. The CDR3 totals 12 residues. The CDR3 region has the DNA TGCAGCGTTGAGGACCCAGGGCCTGGCTACACCTTC. Translated, it gives CSVEDPGPGYTF. Looking up the rest from reference TRBV29-1 and TRBJ1-2 gives the full variable domain: SAVISQKPSRDICQRGTSLTIQCQVDSQVTMMFWYRQQPGQSLTLIATANQGSEATYESGFVIDKFPISRPNLTFSTLTVSNMSPEDSSIYLCSVEDPGPGYTFGSGTRLTVV.

This clone was counted only a few times. The chain has TRBV5-5 and TRBJ2-7; TRBD2 agrees at 12 bases. The CDR3 is 15 amino acids. Germline-derived CDR1 and CDR2 are SGHKS and YYEKEE (reference sequence). V lost 2 bases and J lost 5; bases outside the gene matches: 5. The CDR3 region is CASSLGLAGNDEQYV. DNA for the CDR3: TGTGCCAGCAGCTTAGGACTAGCGGGAAACGACGAGCAGTACGTC.

The chain employs TRBV5-4 and TRBJ2-1; 7 bases are a match to TRBD2. There are 15 residues in the CDR3. The V gene's germline CDR1 is SGHNT and CDR2 YYREEE (reference sequence). With 2 bases clipped from V and 9 bases from J, the junction kept 11 bases outside the gene matches. CDR3 bases: TGTGCCAGCAGCTTATACACGGGAGGAGGTAGTGAGCAGTTCTTC. It yields the protein CASSLYTGGGSEQFF.

The chain links TRBV15 to TRBJ2-7; D possibly corresponds to TRBD1 (5 bases). Trimming took off 6 bases at V and 4 bases at J, with 10 bases between the two ends. The germline V gene encodes CDR1 LNHNV and CDR2 YYDKDF (reference sequence). CDR3 length: 12 amino acids. CDR3: CATSITGYEQYF. CDR3 DNA: TGTGCCACCAGTATTACAGGTTACGAGCAGTACTTC.

The gene calls are TRBV5-1 and TRBJ2-7; a weak D match, TRBD1 (6 bases). The CDR3 covers 11 residues. Per germline, CDR1 SGHRS and CDR2 YFSETQ. The CDR3, as DNA: TGCGCCAGCGCTTACAGGGTAATCGGCCACGTC. Translated, it gives CASAYRVIGHV.

The genes are TRBV11-3 and TRBJ2-1; no definite D call. Germline CDR1 and CDR2: SGHNT and YENEEA. The CDR3 runs to 13 residues. The ends were cut back, 5 bases at V and 4 bases at J, with 9 bases in the middle. This CDR3 is CASSPFLYNEQFF. CDR3 nucleotides: TGTGCCAGCAGCCCGTTTCTATACAATGAGCAGTTCTTC. Drawing the rest from reference TRBV11-3 and TRBJ2-1, the complete variable domain is EAGVVQSPRYKIIEKKQPVAFWCNPISGHNTLYWYLQNLGQGPELLIRYENEEAVDDSQLPKDRFSAERLKGVDSTLKIQPAELGDSAVYLCASSPFLYNEQFFGPGTRLTVL.

This clone is large (0.1 to 1%) by share. The rearrangement links TRBV13 to TRBJ1-2; maybe TRBD1 (6 bases). Per the germline V gene, CDR1 is PRHDT and CDR2 is FYEKMQ (reference sequence). V was pared by 5 bases and J by 4 bases, with 20 bases between. CDR3 size: 16 residues. The CDR3 here is CASSPFSGASGYGYTF. The CDR3 DNA reads TGTGCCAGCAGCCCCTTCTCAGGGGCCTCTGGCTATGGCTACACCTTC.

This chain joins TRBV2 and TRBJ1-2; 10 bases fit TRBD1. CDR1 is SNHLY, CDR2 FYNNEI, per germline. The CDR3 loop spans 14 amino acids. The ends lost 5 bases at V and 4 bases at J; junction bases unmatched: 4. Written as DNA, the CDR3 is TGTGCCAGCAGTCCCGACAGGGGGCCCTATGGCTACACCTTC. Its protein product is CASSPDRGPYGYTF.